The 20 T cell receptor beta chains below come from one sample, sequenced in a study of response to subunit inactivated influenza vaccine. TCRdb re-derived calls from the RT-PCR reads in MiXCR, one entry per CDR3 protein. Of 860,000 or so distinct CDR3 sequences listed, around 21% are singletons. Sequences were derived from PBMCs from blood, sampled around 5 days after vaccination. The receptors here all came from a man between 50 and 59 years old who received an inactivated influenza vaccine.

V gene TRBV4-1 combines with J gene TRBJ2-1; D remains ambiguous. This CDR3 contains 13 residues. V lost 3 bases to trimming and J lost 2 bases, with 5 bases between them. Germline CDR1 is MGHRA and CDR2 is YSYEKL. CDR3 DNA sequence: TGCGCCAGCAGCCAGGTGCCCTACAATGAGCAGTTCTTC. It yields the protein CASSQVPYNEQFF.

The rearrangement links TRBV4-3 to TRBJ2-7; 7 bases match TRBD1. The CDR3 runs 15 residues. V was pared by 4 bases and J by 1 base, with 7 bases of the junction left unmatched. The germline CDR1 and CDR2 sequences are LGHNA and YSLEER. The CDR3 DNA reads as TGCGCCAGCAGCCGATCACAGGGGCAGTCCTACGAGCAGTACTTC. Protein: CASSRSQGQSYEQYF.

The J gene is TRBJ2-1, the V gene TRBV28; D assignment may be TRBD1 or TRBD2 (6 bases each). The CDR3 length is 16 residues. The V and J ends lost 6 bases and 4 bases respectively, with 19 bases between them. Germline loops: CDR1 MDHEN, CDR2 SYDVKM. For the CDR3, the DNA is TGTGCCAGCAGGACCTTCATCGGGGGCCCATACAATGAGCAGTTCTTC. Translating it yields CASRTFIGGPYNEQFF. Based on the CDR3 plus reference TRBV28 and TRBJ2-1, the full variable domain is DVKVTQSSRYLVKRTGEKVFLECVQDMDHENMFWYRQDPGLGLRLIYFSYDVKMKEKGDIPEGYSVSREKKERFSLILESASTNQTSMYLCASRTFIGGPYNEQFFGPGTRLTVL.

This clonotype came up a few times. V usage is TRBV20-1 and J usage is TRBJ2-5, with D perhaps TRBD2 (5 bases). CDR3 length equals 12 residues. V was cut by 6 bases and J by 8 bases, with 16 bases left in between. Germline V CDR1 and CDR2: DFQATT, SNEGSKA (reference sequence). The CDR3 protein is CSAKQLEVTQYF. The CDR3 DNA reads TGCAGTGCCAAACAACTAGAAGTTACCCAGTACTTC.

The rearrangement links TRBV4-3 to TRBJ2-3; 9 bases match TRBD2. CDR1 and CDR2 from the germline V gene are LGHNA and YSLEER. Trimming cost V 4 bases and J 2 bases; bases outside gene matches: 7. The CDR3 has 16 amino acids. CDR3 residues: CASSPDLAGYTDTQYF. CDR3 sequence (DNA): TGCGCCAGCAGCCCAGATCTAGCGGGATACACAGATACGCAGTATTTT.

The chain uses TRBV6-1 and TRBJ2-2, with D possibly matching TRBD1 (6 bases). This CDR3 is built from 15 residues. Trimming took off 7 bases at V and 6 bases at J, with 18 bases between the two ends. Germline V gives CDR1 MNHNS, CDR2 SASEGT. DNA of the CDR3: TGTGCCAGCAAGGGCGGACAGACGGCGTCCGGGGAGCTGTTTTTT. Its translation is CASKGGQTASGELFF.

The V and J genes are TRBV6-1 and TRBJ1-1; the match to TRBD1 covers 7 bases. The CDR3 loop spans 16 amino acids. Germline CDR1 reads MNHNS; CDR2 reads SASEGT. V was clipped by 6 bases and J by 3 bases; unmatched bases: 13. The CDR3 reads CASSPRGRGLYTEAFF. In nucleotides, the CDR3 is TGTGCCAGCAGCCCTCGAGGGAGGGGGCTCTACACTGAAGCTTTCTTT.

The table lists this clonotype with many counts. The chain joins TRBV28 to TRBJ2-5; no reliable D call. The CDR3 spans 13 residues. V lost 6 bases and J 1 base, leaving 9 bases between the germline ends. Germline V lookup: CDR1 MDHEN, CDR2 SYDVKM. The CDR3 here is CASSLEFQETQYF. The CDR3 coding sequence is TGTGCCAGCAGCTTAGAGTTCCAAGAGACCCAGTACTTC.

The sample holds a few counts of this clonotype. The rearrangement uses TRBV29-1 and TRBJ2-3; TRBD1 is a possible D gene (5 bases). Germline CDR1 reads SQVTM; CDR2 reads ANQGSEA. This CDR3 has 14 residues. Trimming stripped 6 bases from V and 2 bases from J, with 15 bases between. The CDR3 DNA reads TGCAGCGTGAGCGCAGGGTTCACCACAGATACGCAGTATTTT. Translated, it gives CSVSAGFTTDTQYF.

The chain links TRBV11-2 to TRBJ2-2, with 10 bases that match TRBD2. The V gene end was trimmed by 2 bases and the J gene end by 3 bases; junction bases not matched to a gene: 3. Per the germline V gene, CDR1 is SGHAT and CDR2 is FQNNGV. The CDR3 covers 16 residues. In DNA, the CDR3 is TGTGCCAGCAGCTTAACTAGCGGGGTTTACACCGGGGAGCTGTTTTTT. Amino acids: CASSLTSGVYTGELFF.

V is TRBV7-8 and J is TRBJ2-7; 7 bases are a match to TRBD1. The germline V gene has CDR1 SGHVS and CDR2 FQNEAQ. J lost 1 base, V lost 3 bases, and 9 bases had no gene match. CDR3 length: 16 amino acids. CDR3 sequence: CASSFDRESTSYEQYF. CDR3 DNA sequence: TGTGCCAGCAGCTTCGACAGGGAATCGACATCCTACGAGCAGTACTTC.

This clonotype occurred many times. The CDR3 loop reads CASSLLDNSPLHF. CDR3 coding DNA: TGTGCCAGCAGTTTATTGGATAATTCACCCCTCCACTTT. V gene TRBV27 combines with J gene TRBJ1-6; D is uncertain. The CDR3 is made up of 13 amino acids. CDR1 MNHEY and CDR2 SMNVEV come from the germline V gene (reference sequence). The V end lost 1 base, the J end lost 5 bases, and 3 bases lay between the germline ends.

In this sample, this clonotype turned up many times. The CDR3 coding sequence is TGTGCCAGCAGGACCGACAGTTCCTACGAGCAGTACTTC. Translating gives CASRTDSSYEQYF. The V gene is TRBV28, the J gene TRBJ2-7; the D gene is possibly TRBD1 (5 bases). V lost 6 bases and J 1 base, leaving 10 bases between the germline ends. CDR1 is MDHEN, CDR2 SYDVKM, per germline. The CDR3 sequence is 13 residues long.

The chain uses TRBV19 and TRBJ2-2; 11 bases align to TRBD1. V dropped 3 bases and J dropped 4; count of bases not matched to a gene: 10. This CDR3 is built from 18 residues. CDR1 is LNHDA, CDR2 SQIVND, per germline (reference sequence). CDR3 bases: TGTGCCAGTAGTATCACCCTGGACAGGGGGCAGATCACCGGGGAGCTGTTTTTT. It translates to CASSITLDRGQITGELFF.

The chain uses TRBV15 and TRBJ2-1, with no clear D. Germline values: CDR1 LNHNV, CDR2 YYDKDF (reference sequence). The ends were cut back, 0 bases at V and 6 bases at J, with 6 bases in the middle. The CDR3 contains 13 residues. CDR3 bases: TGTGCCACCAGCAGAGATTGGGGCAATGAGCAGTTCTTC. This translates into CATSRDWGNEQFF.

V gene TRBV7-9 combines with J gene TRBJ2-7, with a possible D match to TRBD2 (6 bases). The CDR3 contains 14 residues. Looked up from germline, CDR1 is SEHNR and CDR2 is FQNEAQ (reference sequence). The V and J ends lost 1 base and 5 bases respectively, with 12 bases between them. The CDR3 region has the DNA TGTGCCAGCAGCTTAGTAGGAGGGTACGACGAGCAGTACTTC. This codes for CASSLVGGYDEQYF.

The genes are TRBV4-2 and TRBJ2-7, with unresolved D. This CDR3 has 14 amino acids. The V end was cut by 0 bases, the J end by 1 base, with 7 bases between. Germline V gene lookup returns CDR1 LGHNA and CDR2 YNFKEQ. CDR3 in amino acids: CASSQDEYSYEQYF. DNA for the CDR3: TGTGCCAGCAGCCAAGATGAGTATTCCTACGAGCAGTACTTC.

In its sample, this clonotype was seen a few times. This rearrangement joins TRBV12-3 or TRBV12-4 to TRBJ2-2, with a possible D match to TRBD2 (5 bases). Trimming took 2 bases from V and 8 from J, leaving 9 bases between them. This CDR3 region has 13 residues. The CDR3 here is CASSLFGEGELFF. The DNA of the CDR3 is TGTGCCAGCAGTTTATTCGGGGAAGGGGAGCTGTTTTTT.

This clonotype was found a few times. J is TRBJ1-5 and V is TRBV12-3 or TRBV12-4, with a weak D call TRBD1 (6 bases). The CDR3 totals 15 residues. V was shortened by 6 bases and J by 9 bases, with 21 bases between the two germline ends. CDR3 residues: CASRGGTFDDAPQHF. CDR3 sequence (DNA): TGTGCCAGCAGGGGGGGGACATTTGACGATGCGCCCCAGCATTTT.

At least ten counts were recorded for this clonotype. The V and J genes are TRBV20-1 and TRBJ2-1; 8 bases line up with TRBD2. From germline, CDR1 is DFQATT and CDR2 SNEGSKA (reference sequence). The CDR3 contains 15 residues. The V gene end was trimmed by 6 bases and the J gene end by 8 bases; junction bases not matched to a gene: 15. CDR3 nucleotides: TGCAGTGCGCGACGGGCGGCGAGCGGGAGCGATGAGCAGTTCTTC. Translated: CSARRAASGSDEQFF.